This TCR beta chain came from a study of cytomegalovirus exposure and HLA in healthy donors. Regarding the study as a whole: Cytomegalovirus status was reportedly diagnosed by the classifier with high specificity and sensitivity. Some V segments, including TRBV6-2 and TRBV6-3, were excluded as indistinguishable.

Regarding donors, all were healthy bone marrow donors. The CDR3 loop spans 15 amino acids. Unmatched junction bases numbered 6, after V lost 4 bases and J lost 8 bases. Germline V gives CDR1 SGHDN, CDR2 FVKESK. A multiplex PCR was run with 60 Vbeta primers and 13 Jbeta primers. Assay used: immunoSEQ multiplex PCR; TCRdb lists only in-frame clones, some missing. The sample gives a few hundred thousand clones, approximately 70% of which show up once; around 2% is in the top ten. As to this clone: Its specificity is unknown.

The chain uses TRBV14 and TRBJ2-1; 12 bases fit TRBD2. The clonotype originates from a female donor in good health and CMV-seronegative. Sequencing was performed on PBMCs. The CDR3 is CASSLRLAGADEQFF. The CDR3 DNA reads TGTGCCAGCAGCCTCAGACTAGCGGGAGCGGATGAGCAGTTCTTC.